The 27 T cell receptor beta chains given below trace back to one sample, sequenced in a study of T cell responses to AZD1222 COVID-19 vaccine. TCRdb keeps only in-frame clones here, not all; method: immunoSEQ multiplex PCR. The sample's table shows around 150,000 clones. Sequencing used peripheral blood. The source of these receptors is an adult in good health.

The CDR3 spells CASSSPGRPVYEQYF. As DNA, the CDR3 is TGTGCCAGCAGTTCCCCGGGACGGCCAGTCTACGAGCAGTACTTC. This chain links TRBV6-5 with TRBJ2-7, with D perhaps being TRBD1 or TRBD2 (5 bases each). The CDR3 contains 15 residues. Trimming shortened V by 4 bases and J by 3 bases, and 16 bases separated the two germline ends. Germline CDR1 MNHEY, CDR2 SVGAGI.

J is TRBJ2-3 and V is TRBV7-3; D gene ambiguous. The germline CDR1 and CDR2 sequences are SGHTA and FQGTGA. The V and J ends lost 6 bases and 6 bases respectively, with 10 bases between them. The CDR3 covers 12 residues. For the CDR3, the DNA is TGTGCCAGCAGTTCAAGTTTGGATACGCAGTATTTT. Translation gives CASSSSLDTQYF.

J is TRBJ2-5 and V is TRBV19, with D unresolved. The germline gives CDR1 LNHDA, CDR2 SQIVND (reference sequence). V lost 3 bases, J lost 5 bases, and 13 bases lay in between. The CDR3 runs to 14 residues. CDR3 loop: CASSISGNGETQYF. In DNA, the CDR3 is TGTGCCAGTAGTATCAGTGGGAATGGGGAGACCCAGTACTTC.

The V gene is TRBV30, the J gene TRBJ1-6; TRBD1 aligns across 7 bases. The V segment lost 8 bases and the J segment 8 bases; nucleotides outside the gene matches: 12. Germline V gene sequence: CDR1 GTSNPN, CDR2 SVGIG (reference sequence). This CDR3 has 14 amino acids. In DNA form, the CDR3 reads TGTGCCGGAGGTGGGGGTACAGGGGATTCACCCCTCCACTTT. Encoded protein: CAGGGGTGDSPLHF.

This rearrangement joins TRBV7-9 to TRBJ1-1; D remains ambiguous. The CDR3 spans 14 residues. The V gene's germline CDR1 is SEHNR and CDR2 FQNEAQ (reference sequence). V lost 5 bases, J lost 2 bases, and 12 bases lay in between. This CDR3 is CASSPSGVNTEAFF. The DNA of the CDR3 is TGTGCCAGCAGCCCATCCGGGGTCAACACTGAAGCTTTCTTT.

The CDR3: CASSTGYEQYF. The CDR3 nucleotides read TGTGCCAGCAGTACCGGGTACGAGCAGTACTTC. The chain carries TRBV27 and TRBJ2-7; D gene uncertain. Germline-derived CDR1 and CDR2 are MNHEY and SMNVEV (reference sequence). The CDR3 runs to 11 residues. Deletions cut 5 bases from V and 4 bases from J, with 6 bases between.

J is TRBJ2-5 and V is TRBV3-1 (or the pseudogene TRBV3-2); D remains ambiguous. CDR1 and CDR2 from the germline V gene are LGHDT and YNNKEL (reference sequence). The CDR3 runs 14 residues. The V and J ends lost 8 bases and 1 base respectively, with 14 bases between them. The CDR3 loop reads CASSWPGLQETQYF. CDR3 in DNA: TGTGCCAGCTCCTGGCCAGGCCTCCAAGAGACCCAGTACTTC.

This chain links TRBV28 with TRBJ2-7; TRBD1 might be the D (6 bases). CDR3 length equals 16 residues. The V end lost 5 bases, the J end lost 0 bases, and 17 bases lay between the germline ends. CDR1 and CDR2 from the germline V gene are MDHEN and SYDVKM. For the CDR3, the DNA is TGTGCCAGCAGTGGGGGCCCGGCAGGTTCCTCCTACGAGCAGTACTTC. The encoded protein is CASSGGPAGSSYEQYF. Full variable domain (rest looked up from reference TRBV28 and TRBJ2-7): DVKVTQSSRYLVKRTGEKVFLECVQDMDHENMFWYRQDPGLGLRLIYFSYDVKMKEKGDIPEGYSVSREKKERFSLILESASTNQTSMYLCASSGGPAGSSYEQYFGPGTRLTVT.

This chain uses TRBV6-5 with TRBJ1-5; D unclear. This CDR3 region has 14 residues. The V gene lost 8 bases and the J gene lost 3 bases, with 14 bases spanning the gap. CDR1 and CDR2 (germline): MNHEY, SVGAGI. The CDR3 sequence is CASRIYGNNQPQHF. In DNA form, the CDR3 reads TGTGCCAGCCGGATATACGGGAACAATCAGCCCCAGCATTTT.

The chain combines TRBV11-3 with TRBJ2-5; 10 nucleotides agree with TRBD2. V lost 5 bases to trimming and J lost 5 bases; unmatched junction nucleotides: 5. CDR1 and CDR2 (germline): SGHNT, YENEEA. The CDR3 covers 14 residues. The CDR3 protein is CASSLAGATETQYF. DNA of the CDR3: TGTGCCAGCAGCCTAGCGGGGGCCACGGAGACCCAGTACTTC.

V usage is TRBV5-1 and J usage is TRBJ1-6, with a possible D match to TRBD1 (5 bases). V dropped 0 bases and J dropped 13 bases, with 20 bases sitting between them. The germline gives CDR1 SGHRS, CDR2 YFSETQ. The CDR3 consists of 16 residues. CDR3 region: CASSLVTSERDPPLHF. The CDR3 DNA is TGCGCCAGCAGCTTGGTTACGTCCGAGAGGGACCCGCCCCTCCACTTT.

The CDR3 loop reads CASRDRGQETQYF. The CDR3 nucleotides read TGTGCCAGCAGGGACAGGGGACAAGAGACCCAGTACTTC. The chain recombines TRBV6-5 with TRBJ2-5, with 9 bases lining up with TRBD1. V gave up 6 bases and J gave up 2 bases; unmatched junction bases: 1. Germline V gene data show CDR1 as MNHEY and CDR2 as SVGAGI. The CDR3 extends over 13 amino acids.

CDR3 coding DNA: TGCGCCAGCAGCGATTTGGTGGGGGTGGATGAGCAGTTCTTC. Translating gives CASSDLVGVDEQFF. The V and J genes are TRBV5-1 and TRBJ2-1; D assignment may be TRBD1 or TRBD2 (5 bases each). The CDR3 has 14 residues. With 4 bases removed from V and 8 bases from J, the gap between germline ends came to 16 bases. Germline V gene sequence: CDR1 SGHRS, CDR2 YFSETQ.

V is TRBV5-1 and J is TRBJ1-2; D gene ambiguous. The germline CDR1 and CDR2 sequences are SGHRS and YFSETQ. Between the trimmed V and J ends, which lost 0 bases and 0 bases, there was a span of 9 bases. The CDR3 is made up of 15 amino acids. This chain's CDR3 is CASSLGSLANYGYTF. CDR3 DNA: TGCGCCAGCAGCTTGGGGTCGTTAGCTAACTATGGCTACACCTTC.

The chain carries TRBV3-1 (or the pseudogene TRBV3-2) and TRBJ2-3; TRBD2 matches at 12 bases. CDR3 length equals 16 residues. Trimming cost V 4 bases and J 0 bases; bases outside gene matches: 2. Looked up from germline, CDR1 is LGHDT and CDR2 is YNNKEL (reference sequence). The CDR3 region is CASSPSGGVSTDTQYF. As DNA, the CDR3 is TGTGCCAGCAGCCCTAGCGGGGGGGTTAGCACAGATACGCAGTATTTT.

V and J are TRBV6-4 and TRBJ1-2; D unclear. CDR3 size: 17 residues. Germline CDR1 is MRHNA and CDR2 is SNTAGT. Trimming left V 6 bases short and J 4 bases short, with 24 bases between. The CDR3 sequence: CASRPDAAAKSGYGYTF. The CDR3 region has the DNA TGTGCCAGCAGGCCTGACGCGGCAGCCAAAAGCGGCTATGGCTACACCTTC.

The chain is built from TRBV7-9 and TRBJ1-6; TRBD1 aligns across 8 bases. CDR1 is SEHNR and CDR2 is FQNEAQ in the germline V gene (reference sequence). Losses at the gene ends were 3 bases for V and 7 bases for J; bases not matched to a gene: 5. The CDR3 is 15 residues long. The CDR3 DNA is TGTGCCAGCAGCTTGGGAGACAGGGGCAATTCACCCCTCCACTTT. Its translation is CASSLGDRGNSPLHF.

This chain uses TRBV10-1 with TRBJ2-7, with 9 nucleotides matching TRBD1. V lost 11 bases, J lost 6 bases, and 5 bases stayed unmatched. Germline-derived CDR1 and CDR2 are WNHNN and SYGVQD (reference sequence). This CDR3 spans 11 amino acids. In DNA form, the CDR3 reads TGCGCCGGAGAGACAGGGGGCGAGCAGTACTTC. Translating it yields CAGETGGEQYF.

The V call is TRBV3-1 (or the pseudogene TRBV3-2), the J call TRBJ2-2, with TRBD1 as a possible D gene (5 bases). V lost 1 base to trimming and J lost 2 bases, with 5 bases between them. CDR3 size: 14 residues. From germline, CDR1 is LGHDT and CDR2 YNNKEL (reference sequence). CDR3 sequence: CASSQGGNTGELFF. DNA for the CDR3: TGTGCCAGCAGCCAAGGGGGCAACACCGGGGAGCTGTTTTTT.

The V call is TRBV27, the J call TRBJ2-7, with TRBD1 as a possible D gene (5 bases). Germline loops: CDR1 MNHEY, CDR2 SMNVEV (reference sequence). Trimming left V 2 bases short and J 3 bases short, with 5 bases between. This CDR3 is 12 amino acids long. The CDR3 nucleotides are TGTGCCAGCAGTTTAAGGGGCTACGAGCAGTACTTC. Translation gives CASSLRGYEQYF.

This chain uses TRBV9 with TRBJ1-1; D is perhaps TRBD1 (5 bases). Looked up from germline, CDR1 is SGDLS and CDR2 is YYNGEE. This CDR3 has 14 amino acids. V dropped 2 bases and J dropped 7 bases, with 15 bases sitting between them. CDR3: CASSVSVTTGEAFF. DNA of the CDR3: TGTGCCAGCAGCGTTTCGGTGACCACAGGTGAAGCTTTCTTT.

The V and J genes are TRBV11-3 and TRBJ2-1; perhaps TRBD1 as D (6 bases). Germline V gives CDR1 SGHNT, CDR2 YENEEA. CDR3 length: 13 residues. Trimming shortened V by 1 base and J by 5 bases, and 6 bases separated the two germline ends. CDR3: CASSLGTDNEQFF. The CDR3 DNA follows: TGTGCCAGCAGCTTAGGGACAGACAATGAGCAGTTCTTC.

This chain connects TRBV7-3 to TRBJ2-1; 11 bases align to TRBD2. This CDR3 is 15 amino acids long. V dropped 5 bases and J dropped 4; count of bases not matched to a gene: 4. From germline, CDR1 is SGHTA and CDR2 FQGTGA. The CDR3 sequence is CASSILAGAYNEQFF. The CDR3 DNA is TGTGCCAGCAGCATACTAGCGGGGGCTTACAATGAGCAGTTCTTC.

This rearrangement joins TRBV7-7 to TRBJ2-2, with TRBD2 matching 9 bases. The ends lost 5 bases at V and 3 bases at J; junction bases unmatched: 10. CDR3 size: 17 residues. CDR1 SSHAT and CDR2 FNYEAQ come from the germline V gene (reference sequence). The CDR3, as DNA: TGTGCCAGCAGCCCATATCGCGGGGGGGCCGACACCGGGGAGCTGTTTTTT. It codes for CASSPYRGGADTGELFF.

CDR3 sequence (DNA): TGTGCCAGTAGTACGGGTCCGGCTGCGAACACCGGGGAGCTGTTTTTT. Translated, it gives CASSTGPAANTGELFF. The rearrangement links TRBV19 to TRBJ2-2, with D uncertain. The CDR3 loop spans 16 amino acids. Trimming cost V 4 bases and J 0 bases, with 12 bases left between them. Germline lookup yields CDR1 LNHDA and CDR2 SQIVND (reference sequence).

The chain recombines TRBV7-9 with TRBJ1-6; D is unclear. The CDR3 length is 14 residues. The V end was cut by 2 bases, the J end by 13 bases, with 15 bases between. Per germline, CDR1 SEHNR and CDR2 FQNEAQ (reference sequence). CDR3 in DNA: TGTGCCAGCAGCTTATCTTCCCTATCCTCCCCCCTCCACTTT. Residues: CASSLSSLSSPLHF.

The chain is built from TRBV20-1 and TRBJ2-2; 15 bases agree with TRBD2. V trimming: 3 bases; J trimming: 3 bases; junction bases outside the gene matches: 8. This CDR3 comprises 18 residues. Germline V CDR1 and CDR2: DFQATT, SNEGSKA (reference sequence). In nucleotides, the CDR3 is TGCAGTGCTAGTCGAGGACTAGCGGGGGGGTTCGACACCGGGGAGCTGTTTTTT. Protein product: CSASRGLAGGFDTGELFF.